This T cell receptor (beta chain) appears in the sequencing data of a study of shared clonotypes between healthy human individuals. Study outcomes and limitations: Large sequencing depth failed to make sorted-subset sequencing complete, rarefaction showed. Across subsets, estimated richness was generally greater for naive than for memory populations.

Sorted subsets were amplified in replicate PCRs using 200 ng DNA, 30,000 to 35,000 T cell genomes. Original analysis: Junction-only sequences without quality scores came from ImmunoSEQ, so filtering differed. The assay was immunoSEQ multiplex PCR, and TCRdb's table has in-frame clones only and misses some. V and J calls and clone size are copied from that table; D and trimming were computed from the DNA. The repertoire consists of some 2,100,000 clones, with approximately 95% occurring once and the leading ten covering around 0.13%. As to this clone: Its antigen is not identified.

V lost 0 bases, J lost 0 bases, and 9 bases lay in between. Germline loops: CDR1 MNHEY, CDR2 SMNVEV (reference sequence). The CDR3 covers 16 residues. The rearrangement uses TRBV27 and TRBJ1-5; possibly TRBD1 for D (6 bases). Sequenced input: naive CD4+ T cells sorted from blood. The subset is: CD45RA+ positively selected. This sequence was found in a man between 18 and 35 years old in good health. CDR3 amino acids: CASSLSWTASNQPQHF. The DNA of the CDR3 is TGTGCCAGCAGTTTATCTTGGACAGCTAGCAATCAGCCCCAGCATTTT.